Listed here are 15 T cell receptor beta chains from one sample, sequenced in a study of T cell responses to AZD1222 COVID-19 vaccine. The table came from immunoSEQ multiplex PCR; TCRdb's copy has only in-frame clones and leaves some out. This table holds about 180,000 clones, almost 90% found once. The sequenced sample was peripheral blood, obtained 28 days after the second AZD1222 dose. These receptor sequences come from an adult who received the AZD1222 COVID-19 vaccine.

This chain connects TRBV18 to TRBJ2-2; D uncertain. The germline V gene encodes CDR1 KGHSH and CDR2 LQKENI. V was pared by 5 bases and J by 2 bases, with 9 bases between. The length of the CDR3 is 14 residues. The CDR3 bases are TGTGCCAGCTCATCTCCGGACAACACCGGGGAGCTGTTTTTT. Translation gives CASSSPDNTGELFF.

This clone showed up just a few times. The V call is TRBV7-2, the J call TRBJ1-6, with D uncertain. Trimming removed 5 bases from V and 9 bases from J, with 14 bases in between. Germline CDR1 SGHTA, CDR2 FQGNSA. The CDR3 runs to 14 residues. The CDR3 nucleotides are TGTGCCAGCAGCCCAGAAGCGCTGGGTTCACCCCTCCACTTT. Translated, it gives CASSPEALGSPLHF.

This chain uses TRBV2 with TRBJ2-3, with 9 bases that match TRBD1. With 6 bases clipped from V and 0 bases from J, the junction kept 4 bases outside the gene matches. The CDR3 covers 15 residues. Germline V CDR1 and CDR2: SNHLY, FYNNEI. The CDR3 sequence is CASRQGAYSTDTQYF. Written as DNA, the CDR3 is TGTGCCAGCAGACAGGGGGCCTACAGCACAGATACGCAGTATTTT.

The genes are TRBV30 and TRBJ2-6; D gene uncertain. The CDR3 runs 19 residues. Germline loops: CDR1 GTSNPN, CDR2 SVGIG (reference sequence). V lost 0 bases and J lost 2, with 20 bases in between. The DNA for the CDR3 is TGTGCCTGGAGTGTAGGCAGACCATGGGCCATGGCTGGGGCCAACGTCCTGACTTTC. Protein sequence: CAWSVGRPWAMAGANVLTF.

The V gene is TRBV4-2, the J gene TRBJ1-2; TRBD1 might be the D (6 bases). V lost 1 base, J lost 1 base, and 16 bases lay in between. Germline V gene data show CDR1 as LGHNA and CDR2 as YNFKEQ. This CDR3 comprises 17 residues. For the CDR3, the DNA is TGTGCCAGCAGCCAAGCGGGGTCCCAGGGGAGTAACTATGGCTACACCTTC. Residues: CASSQAGSQGSNYGYTF.

The rearrangement uses TRBV27 and TRBJ2-1; D gene unclear. This CDR3 region has 12 residues. The germline CDR1 and CDR2 sequences are MNHEY and SMNVEV (reference sequence). The germline V and J ends were trimmed by 6 bases and 7 bases, with 10 bases remaining between them. The CDR3 region is CASSRIKNEQFF. CDR3 DNA: TGTGCCAGCAGCAGAATAAAAAATGAGCAGTTCTTC.

V usage is TRBV1 and J usage is TRBJ1-2; the table's TRBD1 call for D was not verified on the DNA. TRBV1 is marked as a pseudogene. CDR3 length: 17 residues. The CDR3 DNA is TGCACCAGCAGCCCCGGGACAGGGTGGGAGAAGGGGTATGGCTACACCTTC. Protein sequence: CTSSPGTGWEKGYGYTF.

As regards this clone: At the DNA level, this CDR3 is encoded by other sequences in the same sample as well. The chain uses TRBV6-5 and TRBJ2-3; D remains ambiguous. The V end was cut by 5 bases, the J end by 1 base, with 4 bases between. Germline-derived CDR1 and CDR2 are MNHEY and SVGAGI. The CDR3 is made up of 12 amino acids. The CDR3 here is CASSRGTDTQYF. In nucleotides, the CDR3 is TGTGCCAGCAGTAGGGGCACAGATACGCAGTATTTT.

This CDR3 is CASSLGLNTGELFF. The CDR3 nucleotides are TGTGCCAGCAGTTTGGGCTTGAACACCGGGGAGCTGTTTTTT. V and J are TRBV27 and TRBJ2-2; D is unclear. Trimming left V 3 bases short and J 1 base short, with 6 bases between. The germline gives CDR1 MNHEY, CDR2 SMNVEV (reference sequence). CDR3 length: 14 residues.

The chain recombines TRBV3-1 (or the pseudogene TRBV3-2) with TRBJ2-6; TRBD1 might be the D (6 bases). There are 19 residues in the CDR3. Germline values: CDR1 LGHDT, CDR2 YNNKEL (reference sequence). V was cut by 0 bases and J by 4 bases, with 19 bases left in between. The CDR3 DNA is TGTGCCAGCAGCCAAGATTGGCGGAACAGGGCGTCAGGGGCCAACGTCCTGACTTTC. Amino acids: CASSQDWRNRASGANVLTF.

The sample holds a few counts of this clone. DNA for the CDR3: TGTGCCAGCAGCTTAGCCTCGGACGAGCAGTACTTC. This translates into CASSLASDEQYF. The chain is built from TRBV5-4 and TRBJ2-7; no clear D gene. The V end was cut by 2 bases, the J end by 5 bases, with 8 bases between. Germline loops: CDR1 SGHNT, CDR2 YYREEE (reference sequence). This CDR3 spans 12 amino acids.

The CDR3 region has the DNA TGTGCCAGCAGTTACAGGACAGTTCCCTACGAGCAGTACTTC. This encodes CASSYRTVPYEQYF. The chain recombines TRBV6-2 or TRBV6-3 with TRBJ2-7; possible D gene TRBD1, 6 bases. There are 14 residues in the CDR3. Trimming removed 2 bases from V and 2 bases from J, with 10 bases in between. Germline loops: CDR1 MNHEY, CDR2 SVGEGT.

In this sample, this clone turned up a few times. The chain uses TRBV7-9 and TRBJ2-7, with D uncertain. CDR3 length: 13 residues. Germline V gene sequence: CDR1 SEHNR, CDR2 FQNEAQ (reference sequence). V shed 3 bases and J shed 2 bases, with 8 bases lying between them. In nucleotides, the CDR3 is TGTGCCAGCAGCTTGCCACAGCCCTACGAGCAGTACTTC. Protein: CASSLPQPYEQYF.

The rearrangement uses TRBV7-2 and TRBJ2-2; 8 bases line up with TRBD2. The junction had 13 bases not matched to a gene; V was cut back by 8 bases and J by 5 bases. The length of the CDR3 is 16 residues. CDR1 is SGHTA, CDR2 FQGNSA, per germline. CDR3 nucleotides: TGTGCCAGCCTCCGAGAAGTAGCGGGGAATACCGGGGAGCTGTTTTTT. This codes for CASLREVAGNTGELFF.

The chain couples TRBV25-1 to TRBJ2-3; 8 bases fit TRBD2. The CDR3 is made up of 13 amino acids. V gave up 4 bases and J gave up 4 bases; unmatched junction bases: 1. CDR1 is MGHDK and CDR2 is SYGVNS in the germline V gene. CDR3 region: CASSATSADTQYF. CDR3 DNA sequence: TGTGCCAGCAGTGCGACTAGCGCAGATACGCAGTATTTT.